The next 5 T cell receptor beta chains were all read from a single sample in a study of T-cell reconstitution after alpha-beta-depleted transplantation in children. As it was prepared, the TCRbeta library received unique molecular identifiers. TCRdb passed the PCR reads through MiXCR, listing each CDR3 protein once. The sample lists around 400,000 distinct CDR3 sequences, roughly a tenth occurring once. Here the sequenced sample was PBMCs from the stem cell graft donor, taken from the stem cell graft. All receptors come from a human donor who donated a stem cell graft to a child with acute myeloid leukemia.

This clonotype was observed at least ten times. The CDR3 is CATSPAPEAYGYTF. DNA for the CDR3: TGTGCCACCAGCCCTGCACCAGAGGCCTATGGCTACACCTTC. The rearrangement links TRBV15 to TRBJ1-2, with D uncertain. Germline assignment: CDR1 LNHNV and CDR2 YYDKDF (reference sequence). The CDR3 runs 14 residues. Trimming took off 5 bases at V and 4 bases at J, with 14 bases between the two ends.

This chain joins TRBV30 and TRBJ2-7, with D possibly TRBD1 on 5 matching bases. V lost 2 bases, J lost 1 base, and 9 bases lay in between. Germline values: CDR1 GTSNPN, CDR2 SVGIG (reference sequence). This CDR3 is built from 13 residues. The CDR3, as DNA: TGTGCCTGGAGTACAGGATGGTCCTACGAGCAGTACTTC. This translates into CAWSTGWSYEQYF.

This sequence joins TRBV20-1 and TRBJ1-4, with D unresolved. From germline, CDR1 is DFQATT and CDR2 SNEGSKA (reference sequence). V was pared by 0 bases and J by 2 bases, with 7 bases between. The CDR3 extends over 14 amino acids. This CDR3 reads CSARDRETNEKLFF. The CDR3 nucleotides are TGCAGTGCTAGAGATAGGGAGACTAATGAAAAACTGTTTTTT.

This clonotype was counted at least ten times. V is TRBV12-3 or TRBV12-4 and J is TRBJ2-1, with 7 bases lining up with TRBD2. V lost 0 bases, J lost 6 bases, and 8 bases stayed unmatched. The CDR3 runs 16 residues. CDR3 sequence reads: CASSLATSQTPNEQFF. For the CDR3, the DNA is TGTGCCAGCAGTTTAGCGACTAGCCAGACGCCCAATGAGCAGTTCTTC.

The chain employs TRBV27 and TRBJ2-5; a weak D match, TRBD1 (5 bases). Trimming shortened V by 2 bases and J by 1 base, and 8 bases separated the two germline ends. The CDR3 is made up of 14 amino acids. Germline V gene lookup returns CDR1 MNHEY and CDR2 SMNVEV (reference sequence). CDR3 nucleotides: TGTGCCAGCAGTTTACAGGGTTCCCAAGAGACCCAGTACTTC. Its protein is CASSLQGSQETQYF.